Following are 3 T cell receptor beta chains from one sample sequenced in a study of Ad26.COV2.S vaccination and SARS-CoV-2 variants. Sequenced by immunoSEQ multiplex PCR; TCRdb stores in-frame clones only, minus some. The data hold roughly 380,000 clones, with about 92% observed a single time. The source material was peripheral blood, sampled after recovery from COVID-19. The receptors originated from a human donor who had recovered from COVID-19.

This rearrangement joins TRBV6-1 to TRBJ1-2, with D unclear. The germline CDR1 and CDR2 sequences are MNHNS and SASEGT. The CDR3 is made up of 12 amino acids. V lost 3 bases and J lost 5, with 7 bases in between. CDR3 loop: CASSDPLYGYTF. CDR3 sequence (DNA): TGTGCCAGCAGTGATCCCCTGTATGGCTACACCTTC.

The gene calls are TRBV5-1 and TRBJ1-1; a weak D match, TRBD1 (6 bases). The V gene's germline CDR1 is SGHRS and CDR2 YFSETQ. The CDR3 contains 15 residues. Trimming left V 1 base short and J 1 base short, with 11 bases between. CDR3 bases: TGCGCCAGCAGCTTGCGTACAGGGACGAACACTGAAGCTTTCTTT. This gives the protein CASSLRTGTNTEAFF.

To note about this clone: Other DNA variants within this sample encode the same CDR3. This chain links TRBV12-3 or TRBV12-4 with TRBJ2-5, with D unresolved. The CDR3 sequence is 11 residues long. The V and J ends lost 5 bases and 5 bases respectively, with 6 bases between them. The CDR3 nucleotides read TGTGCCAGCAGTCTTAGGGAGACCCAGTACTTC. Translated, it gives CASSLRETQYF.